This TCR beta chain was obtained from a study of blood T cell repertoires in COVID-19. About the study: Sites in the United States, Italy and Spain provided acute and convalescent COVID-19 samples.

Some clones are missing from TCRdb's copy, which holds only in-frame ones; the method was immunoSEQ multiplex PCR. The repertoire holds hundreds of thousands of clones, with about 79% as singletons. Germline V gene data show CDR1 as PRHDT and CDR2 as FYEKMQ (reference sequence). The CDR3 runs 13 residues. V was shortened by 0 bases and J by 5 bases, with 7 bases between the two germline ends. The chain combines TRBV13 with TRBJ1-1, with D uncertain. Specimen: peripheral blood. The TCR was taken from a man at least 80 years old with acute or convalescent COVID-19. As DNA, the CDR3 is TGTGCCAGCAGCTTAGGGGGGAGGACTGAAGCTTTCTTT. This sequence encodes CASSLGGRTEAFF.